The present T cell receptor (beta chain) was sequenced within a study of shared clonotypes between healthy human individuals (dated by TCRdb to about 2020). Background on the whole study: The cohort included three men and a couple of women between 18 and 49 years of age. For each donor, CD4 naive and CD4 memory were each run on three plates, CD8 naive on two plates, and CD8 memory on one plate. Leukapheresis yielded between about 0.9 and 10 billion PBMCs per donor. Libraries were prepared and TCR repertoires were sequenced by different laboratories using diverse techniques, in order to increase sequencing depth and limit assay-specific biases. The study deeply sequenced blood TCR repertoires of several healthy adults to estimate repertoire size and the extent of clonotype sharing between individuals. Paper-wide results and their limitations: The genetic and exposure-history diversity represented was limited by the small number of donors. Sampling was restricted to blood, and TCR repertoires in tissue are likely to differ from TCR repertoires in blood. Pairwise subsampling led to the expectation that sequencing depth would affect the degree of clonotype sharing among donors. Rarefaction of sorted-subset datasets indicated incomplete sequencing despite the large sequencing depth. Naive subsets generally had larger estimated clonotype richness than memory subsets did. Compared with non-shared clonotypes, clonotypes shared by all four sorted-subset donors had higher generation probabilities. Across four donors, approximately 4.9% of naive CD4, 3% to 3.5% of naive CD8, 2.3% of memory CD4, and over 0.35% of memory CD8 clonotypes were shared.

As for this clone: Its antigen is still unknown. Per-nucleotide qualities are absent, and no much larger clonotype sits a single base away.

TCR CDR3 regions were amplified from genomic DNA by multiplex PCR using the deep immunoSEQ assay. Genomic DNA extracted from each cell subset was distributed evenly over all wells of several immunoSEQ 96-well plates, and each plate served as one replicate. For sorted subsets, 200 to 250 ng genomic DNA, equal to tens of thousands of T cell genomes, was loaded into each replicate PCR. Purified libraries were measured with a Qubit 3.0 fluorometer, size-checked on a Bioanalyzer 2100, and measured again with the KAPA Library Quantification kit. Every immunoSEQ 96-well plate was sequenced on a separate single-read 150-cycle Illumina NextSeq 550 flow cell. The authors' analysis ran thus. The immunoSEQ output contained only junctional sequences without quality scores, so filtering could not match that applied to full-length reads. To assign V/J genes and CDR3, sequences were annotated against IMGT germline references using PyIR, a Python wrapper for IgBLAST v1.9. Reads were removed for weak V/J assignments (E-value above 1e-6), missing CDR3, stop codons, out-of-frame junctions, or ambiguous translated residues. V3J clonotypes were defined by identical inferred V gene, J gene, and CDR3 amino acid sequence. The percentage overlap between two repertoires was calculated by dividing the number of shared unique clonotypes by the size of the smaller repertoire. RTK rarefaction, the Chao1 estimator, and Recon v2.1 estimates of unobserved clonotypes were used to assess repertoire richness. Generation probabilities for all TCRbeta clonotypes obtained by the gDNA method from a few donors were computed using OLGA. TCRdb took over this immuneACCESS table, retaining in-frame rearrangements with V and J assigned. Such tables are incomplete; in checked studies, under half of the missing clones stem from an unresolved V gene, and the remainder is unexplained. V and J calls plus clone size are reproduced from that table; the DNA served to infer D and trimming. The sample data list roughly 1,800,000 clones, and about 95% of these were observed just once. Of the sample, 1% to 1.5% is held by the ten largest clones.

CD8 naive samples were obtained by positive selection for CCR7 among CD45RO-negative cells, yielding a CD45RA+CCR7+ population from which TemRA cells were excluded. Healthy HIV-negative adults with no recently reported acute infections or vaccinations were included as donors. Every donor was a Caucasian adult living in Nashville, Tennessee, USA. Blood was obtained by leukapheresis, after which PBMCs were separated by Ficoll-Histopaque density gradient centrifugation and cryopreserved in liquid nitrogen vapor phase. Analytical flow cytometry was used to check the purity and quantity of every magnetically sorted T cell population. Genomic DNA was isolated from every sorted fraction and measured by UV absorbance on a Nanodrop 2000c. The CDR3 measures 16 amino acids from cysteine to phenylalanine. Of all the DNA, just the CDR3 is kept, 48 bases in frame from base 1. For CDR1 and CDR2, the germline V gene lists SGDLS and YYNGEE. Ends trimmed: V by 3 bases, J by 2 bases; bases unmatched to a gene: 4.

The sample comprised naive CD8+ T cells sorted from blood. This specimen's cell subset or site label, interpreted: CD45RA+CCR7+. The sequence links TRBV9 to TRBJ2-3; TRBD2 matches 12 bases in the middle. The sequence derives from a young man in good health. The bases are TGTGCCAGCAGCGACAGACTAGCGGGGGACACAGATACGCAGTATTTT. Translated, it gives CASSDRLAGDTDTQYF. The full variable domain, with segments outside the CDR3 supplied by the reference TRBV9 and TRBJ2-3 proteins, appears as DSGVTQTPKHLITATGQRVTLRCSPRSGDLSVYWYQQSLDQGLQFLIQYYNGEERAKGNILERFSAQQFPDLHSELNLSSLELGDSALYFCASSDRLAGDTDTQYFGPGTRLTVL.